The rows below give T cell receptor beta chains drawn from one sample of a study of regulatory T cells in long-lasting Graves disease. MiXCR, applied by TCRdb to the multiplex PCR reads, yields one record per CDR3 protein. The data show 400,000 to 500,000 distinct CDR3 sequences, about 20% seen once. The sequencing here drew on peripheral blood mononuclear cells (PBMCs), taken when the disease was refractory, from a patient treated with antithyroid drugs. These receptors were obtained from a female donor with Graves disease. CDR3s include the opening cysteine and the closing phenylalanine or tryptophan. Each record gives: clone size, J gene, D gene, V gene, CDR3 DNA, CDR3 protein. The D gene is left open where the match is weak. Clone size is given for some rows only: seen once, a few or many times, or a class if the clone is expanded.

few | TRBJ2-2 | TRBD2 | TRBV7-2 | TGTGCCAGCAGCATAGCGGGGGTGAACACCGGGGAGCTGTTTTTT | CASSIAGVNTGELFF
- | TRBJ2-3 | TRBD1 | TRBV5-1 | TGCGCCAGCAGCTTGGAGGGACAGTTGGCAGATACGCAGTATTTT | CASSLEGQLADTQYF
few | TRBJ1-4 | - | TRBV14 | TGTGCCAGCAGCCAAGACGGCCGCCCTAATGAAAAACTGTTTTTT | CASSQDGRPNEKLFF
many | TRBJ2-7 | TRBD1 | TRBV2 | TGTGCCACCCGGGACAGGGAAAACTCCTACGAGCAGTACTTC | CATRDRENSYEQYF
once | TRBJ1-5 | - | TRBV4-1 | TGCGCCATGCTACAGCCAATAGTGATGTGGAGGCCAAACGATAGCAATCAGCCCCAGCATTTT | CAMLQPIVMWRPNDSNQPQHF
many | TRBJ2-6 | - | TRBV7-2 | TGTGCCAGCAGCTTAGAAGGGGGCTCTGGGGCCAACGTCCTGACTTTC | CASSLEGGSGANVLTF
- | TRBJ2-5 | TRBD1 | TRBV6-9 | TGTGCCAGCAGTTACGGGACAGGGACGGAGACCCAGTACTTC | CASSYGTGTETQYF
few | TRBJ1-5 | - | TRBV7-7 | TGTGCTAGCAGCTTAGCTCAAGATCAGCCCCAGCATTTT | CASSLAQDQPQHF
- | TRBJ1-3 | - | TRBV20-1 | TGCAGTGCTAGTGCGGGGGAAAACACCATATATTTT | CSASAGENTIYF
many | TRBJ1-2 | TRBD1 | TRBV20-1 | TGCAGTGCTAGAGTAGGACAGGGCGGATACTATGGCTACACCTTC | CSARVGQGGYYGYTF
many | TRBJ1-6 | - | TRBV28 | TGTGCCAGCAGTCCGACCGACCGGACCAGGACATCCTATAATTCACCCCTCCACTTT | CASSPTDRTRTSYNSPLHF
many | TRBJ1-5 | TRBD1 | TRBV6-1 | TGTGCCAGCAGTCAACGGCAGACCGGGACAGGGGATCAGCCCCAGCATTTT | CASSQRQTGTGDQPQHF
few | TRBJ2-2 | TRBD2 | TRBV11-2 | TGTGCCAGCAGCTTCGTTACTAGCGTTCAGGACACCGGGGAGCTGTTTTTT | CASSFVTSVQDTGELFF